This T cell receptor (beta chain) was recovered during a study of response to subunit inactivated influenza vaccine. Trimming at V came to 2 bases and at J to 6 bases, leaving 10 bases not matched to a gene. CDR1 SGHTA and CDR2 FQGNSA come from the germline V gene. This CDR3 is built from 16 residues. General study results and limits: The authors put forward the suggestion that each seasonal influenza vaccination may bring in only a limited number of new T cells.

One entry per CDR3 protein, called by TCRdb with MiXCR from the RT-PCR reads. The sample carries roughly 520,000 distinct CDR3 sequences, less than 30% recorded once. This clonotype was observed a handful of times. The antigen is undetermined. The V gene is TRBV7-2, the J gene TRBJ2-7; TRBD2 matches at 10 bases. Sequencing was performed on CD4+ T cells sorted from PBMCs, taken more than 4 days after vaccination. The TCR sequence derives from a man aged 50 to 59 who received an inactivated influenza vaccine. DNA of the CDR3: TGTGCCAGCAGCTTAAATCCAGCGGGAGGGCCCGGCGAGCAGTACTTC. It specifies CASSLNPAGGPGEQYF.